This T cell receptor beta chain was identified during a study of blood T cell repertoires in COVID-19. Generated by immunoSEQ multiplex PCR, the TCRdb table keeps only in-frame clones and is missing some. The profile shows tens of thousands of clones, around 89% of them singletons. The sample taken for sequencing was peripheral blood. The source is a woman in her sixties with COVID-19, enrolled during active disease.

The CDR3 sequence: CATSNSNTGELFF. The CDR3 DNA sequence: TGTGCCACCTCAAACTCGAACACCGGGGAGCTGTTTTTT. This chain uses TRBV6-5 with TRBJ2-2, with no clear D. The CDR3 covers 13 residues. Deletions cut 10 bases from V and 0 bases from J, with 9 bases between. Germline CDR1 is MNHEY and CDR2 is SVGAGI.